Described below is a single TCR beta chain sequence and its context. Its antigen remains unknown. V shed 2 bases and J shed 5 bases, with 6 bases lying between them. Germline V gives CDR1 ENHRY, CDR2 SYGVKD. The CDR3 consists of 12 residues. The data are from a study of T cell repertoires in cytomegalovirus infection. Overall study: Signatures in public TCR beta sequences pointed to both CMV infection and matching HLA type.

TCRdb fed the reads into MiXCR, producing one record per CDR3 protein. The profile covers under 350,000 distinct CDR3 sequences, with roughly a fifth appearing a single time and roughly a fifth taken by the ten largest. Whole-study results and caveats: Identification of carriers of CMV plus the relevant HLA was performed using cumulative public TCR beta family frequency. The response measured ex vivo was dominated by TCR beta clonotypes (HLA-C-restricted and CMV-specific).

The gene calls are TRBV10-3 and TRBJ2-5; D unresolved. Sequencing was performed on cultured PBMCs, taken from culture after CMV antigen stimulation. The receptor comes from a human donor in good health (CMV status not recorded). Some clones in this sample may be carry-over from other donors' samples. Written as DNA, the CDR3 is TGTGCCATCAGTGAGCAAAGGGAGACCCAGTACTTC. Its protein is CAISEQRETQYF.